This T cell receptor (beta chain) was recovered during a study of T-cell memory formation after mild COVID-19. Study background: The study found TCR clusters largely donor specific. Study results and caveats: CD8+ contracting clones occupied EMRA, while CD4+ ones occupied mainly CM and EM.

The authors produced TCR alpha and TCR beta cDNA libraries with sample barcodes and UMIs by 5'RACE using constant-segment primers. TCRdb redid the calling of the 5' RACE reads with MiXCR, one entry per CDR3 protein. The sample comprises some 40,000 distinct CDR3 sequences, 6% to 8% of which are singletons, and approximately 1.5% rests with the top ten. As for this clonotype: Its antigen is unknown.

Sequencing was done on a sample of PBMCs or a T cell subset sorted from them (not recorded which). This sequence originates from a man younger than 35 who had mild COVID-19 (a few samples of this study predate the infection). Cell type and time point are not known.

CDR3 bases: TGCGCCAGCAGCTTGGGGGACAGGCACCCGGACGAGCAGTACTTC. It specifies CASSLGDRHPDEQYF. The rearrangement uses TRBV5-1 and TRBJ2-7; 8 bases are a match to TRBD1. CDR3 length equals 15 residues. Germline CDR1 and CDR2: SGHRS and YFSETQ. V gave up 0 bases and J gave up 5 bases; unmatched junction bases: 7.